One and the same sample provided the 27 T cell receptor beta chains below, sequenced in a study of tumor-infiltrating lymphocytes in primary liver carcinoma. It was from approximately 22-30 mg of unsorted bulk tissue that RNA and DNA were co-extracted. Priming with a constant-region primer yielded TCR beta cDNA from approximately 500 ng total RNA. A slightly modified ARM-PCR protocol with three nested multiplex PCR rounds produced these TCR beta libraries. Primers for the first two PCR rounds were TRBV1-TRBV30 forward primers and a C-beta reverse primer (approximately 10 cycles per round). MiXCR, applied by TCRdb to the multiplex PCR reads, yields one record per CDR3 protein. The data show roughly 100,000 distinct CDR3 sequences, more than 65% seen once. The sample taken for sequencing was liver tumor tissue from sampling region 2. The subset here: tumor region T2, inferior pole. Receptors originate from a woman aged 55-69 years with primary liver carcinoma and hepatitis B virus infection.

This clonotype was seen more than once but under ten times. In DNA form, the CDR3 reads TGTGCCAGCAGCTTCGGGACTAGCGACTACAATGAGCAGTTCTTC. As protein: CASSFGTSDYNEQFF. This sequence joins TRBV7-9 and TRBJ2-1, with 10 bases identical to TRBD2. Germline assignment: CDR1 SEHNR and CDR2 FQNEAQ (reference sequence). This CDR3 has 15 residues. V lost 3 bases and J lost 3; bases outside the gene matches: 2.

A note on this clonotype: It is likely a read error, because the conserved phenylalanine at the end of the CDR3 is missing. The rearrangement uses TRBV11-2 and TRBJ2-2; D uncertain. Trimming stripped 5 bases from V and 8 bases from J, with 18 bases between. CDR1 and CDR2 from the germline V gene are SGHAT and FQNNGV. The CDR3 is made up of 15 amino acids. DNA for the CDR3: TGTGCCAGCAGCCCTACGCAAGGACCGACAGGGGAGCTGTTTTTG. This encodes CASSPTQGPTGELFL.

Regarding this clonotype: This likely comes from a read error, as the CDR3 has no conserved phenylalanine or tryptophan at its end. The chain couples TRBV11-2 to TRBJ2-1, with D possibly matching TRBD2 (5 bases). The CDR3 sequence is 15 residues long. The V end was cut by 0 bases, the J end by 6 bases, with 12 bases between. Germline values: CDR1 SGHAT, CDR2 FQNNGV. In nucleotides, the CDR3 is TGTGCCAGCAGCTTAGATCCAACGAGGGTCAATGAGCAGTTCATC. Residues: CASSLDPTRVNEQFI.

The chain has TRBV7-9 and TRBJ2-7, with a weak D call TRBD1 (7 bases). Germline lookup yields CDR1 SEHNR and CDR2 FQNEAQ (reference sequence). V lost 4 bases and J 3 bases, leaving 13 bases between the germline ends. The CDR3 consists of 14 residues. Written as DNA, the CDR3 is TGTGCCAGCAGCTGGGGCAGGGGGGACTACGAGCAGTACTTC. Its translation: CASSWGRGDYEQYF. Based on the CDR3 plus reference TRBV7-9 and TRBJ2-7, the full variable domain is DTGVSQNPRHKITKRGQNVTFRCDPISEHNRLYWYRQTLGQGPEFLTYFQNEAQLEKSRLLSDRFSAERPKGSFSTLEIQRTEQGDSAMYLCASSWGRGDYEQYFGPGTRLTVT.

Worth noting for this clonotype: Its ends do not fully match the called genes, so a read error is possible. The rearrangement uses TRBV11-2 and TRBJ2-2; D tentatively fits TRBD1 or TRBD2 (5 bases each). CDR3 length: 16 amino acids. Germline V gene lookup returns CDR1 SGHAT and CDR2 FQNNGV. The CDR3 spells CACSAGHSLNTGELVF. DNA for the CDR3: TGTGCCTGCAGCGCAGGACACTCCTTGAATACCGGGGAGCTGGTTTTT.

This clonotype turned up a few times. Just one base apart from a much larger clone, this may be a read error. V is TRBV29-1 and J is TRBJ2-3, with D perhaps matching TRBD2 (5 bases). The CDR3 covers 13 residues. Germline values: CDR1 SQVTM, CDR2 ANQGSEA. CDR3 sequence: CSVEEEAGDTHYF. The DNA of the CDR3 is TGCAGCGTTGAAGAAGAAGCCGGGGATACGCACTATTTT.

This clonotype was recorded many times. This chain connects TRBV7-9 to TRBJ2-7, with 10 bases fitting TRBD2. The V gene's germline CDR1 is SEHNR and CDR2 FQNEAQ (reference sequence). The J segment lost 4 bases and the V segment lost 3 bases, leaving 3 bases of the junction unmatched. CDR3 length: 14 amino acids. This chain's CDR3 is CASSFQAGGYEQYF. Here the CDR3 DNA reads TGTGCCAGCAGCTTCCAAGCGGGAGGGTACGAGCAGTACTTC.

As regards this clonotype: At one end, the junction sequence differs from germline, possibly due to a read error. The chain uses TRBV12-3 or TRBV12-4 and TRBJ2-1, with 14 bases lining up with TRBD2. The CDR3 spans 19 residues. CDR3 loop: CASSSTSGRVGSSYNEQLF. CDR3 coding DNA: TGTGCTAGCAGTTCGACTAGCGGGAGGGTTGGGAGCTCCTACAATGAGCAGCTCTTC.

With regard to this clonotype: It is likely a read error, because the conserved phenylalanine at the end of the CDR3 is missing. The V and J genes are TRBV6-6 and TRBJ1-5, with 7 bases lining up with TRBD1. The CDR3 is 18 residues long. The trim removed 5 bases at V and 4 bases at J, leaving 17 bases unmatched. The germline gives CDR1 MNHNY, CDR2 SVGAGI (reference sequence). CDR3 protein: CASSKSRLTGRGNQPQHL. CDR3 bases: TGTGCCAGCAGTAAGTCTAGGCTGACAGGGAGAGGTAATCAGCCCCAGCATCTT.

As to this clonotype: This likely comes from a read error, as the CDR3 has no conserved phenylalanine or tryptophan at its end. Written as DNA, the CDR3 is TGTACCAGCAACTTAGGTCGGGGGGAGTGGGGTGTCGATGAGCAGTTCTTA. Its protein is CTSNLGRGEWGVDEQFL. The gene calls are TRBV11-3 and TRBJ2-1, with 7 nucleotides matching TRBD2. CDR3 length equals 17 residues. The germline V gene has CDR1 SGHNT and CDR2 YENEEA.

This clonotype is a singleton in its sample. This CDR3 fails to terminate in the conserved phenylalanine or tryptophan, so it likely reflects a read error. No DNA is shown, since the ends of the CDR3 on it are uncertain; the CDR3 is the one TCRdb lists. V gene TRBV4-2 combines with J gene TRBJ2-5; TRBD2 was called by the table and not checked on the DNA. The CDR3 adds up to 16 amino acids, both ends counted. Per the germline V gene, CDR1 is LGHNA and CDR2 is YNFKEQ. The CDR3 spells CASSQPWREVQETQYL.

A word on this clonotype: Relative to the germline gene, one junction end is altered; a read error may explain this. The chain links TRBV29-1 to TRBJ2-1; 8 positions agree with TRBD1. The CDR3 consists of 13 residues. Germline V gene data show CDR1 as SQVTM and CDR2 as ANQGSEA. CDR3 residues: CSVEWQGADEQFF. CDR3 nucleotides: TGCAGCGTTGAGTGGCAGGGGGCCGACGAGCAATTCTTC.

As concerns this clonotype: This may be a read error, as it is one base from a much larger clone. V and J are TRBV28 and TRBJ2-3, with 7 bases that match TRBD2. The CDR3 loop spans 16 amino acids. The junction had 7 bases not matched to a gene; V was cut back by 3 bases and J by 1 base. Germline assignment: CDR1 MDHEN and CDR2 SYDVKM. CDR3 sequence: CASSLGGVMCTDTQYF. CDR3 in DNA: TGTGCCAGCAGTTTGGGGGGGGTCATGTGCACAGATACGCAGTATTTT.

This clonotype was recorded at least ten times. This sequence joins TRBV6-5 and TRBJ2-7; TRBD1 agrees at 7 bases. V lost 8 bases, J lost 5 bases, and 9 bases stayed unmatched. Per the germline V gene, CDR1 is MNHEY and CDR2 is SVGAGI. This CDR3 spans 13 amino acids. The CDR3 DNA is TGTGCCAGCCGCGAGGGACAGACAAACGAGCAGTACTTC. It specifies CASREGQTNEQYF.

Turning to this clonotype: A much larger clone differs from this one at a single base, so this may be a read error. The chain is built from TRBV6-6 and TRBJ2-5, with TRBD2 identical over 10 bases. The CDR3 consists of 15 residues. Germline V gene sequence: CDR1 MNHNY, CDR2 SVGAGI (reference sequence). The DNA for the CDR3 is TGTACCAGCAGCCCCCTAGCGGGAGTTCTAAGGACCCAGTACTTC. Translated, it gives CTSSPLAGVLRTQYF.

Concerning this clonotype itself: Just one base apart from a much larger clone, this may be a read error. This chain connects TRBV5-1 to TRBJ2-5, with D possibly being TRBD1 (5 bases). V was clipped by 5 bases and J by 7 bases, with 6 bases between them. Looked up from germline, CDR1 is SGHRS and CDR2 is YFSETQ. The CDR3 runs to 10 residues. CDR3 sequence: CASRGVTQYF. DNA of the CDR3: TGCGCCAGCAGAGGGGTGACCCAGTACTTC.

For this clonotype: A much bigger clone sits one base away, suggesting this may be a read error. The chain carries TRBV28 and TRBJ2-3; tentatively, D is TRBD2 (5 bases). CDR1 and CDR2 from the germline V gene are MDHEN and SYDVKM. V was shortened by 2 bases and J by 2 bases, with 14 bases between the two germline ends. The CDR3 runs to 16 residues. CDR3 in amino acids: CASSLPGITITDTQYF. CDR3 nucleotides: TGTGCCAGCAGTTTACCCGGGATTACCATCACAGATACGCAGTATTTT. Variable domain in full (rest from reference TRBV28 and TRBJ2-3): DVKVTQSSRYLVKRTGEKVFLECVQDMDHENMFWYRQDPGLGLRLIYFSYDVKMKEKGDIPEGYSVSREKKERFSLILESASTNQTSMYLCASSLPGITITDTQYFGPGTRLTVL.

In its sample, this clonotype is medium-sized. V and J are TRBV6-1 and TRBJ2-3; 7 bases map to TRBD2. V lost 10 bases, J lost 2 bases, and 6 bases stayed unmatched. This CDR3 spans 13 amino acids. The germline V gene encodes CDR1 MNHNS and CDR2 SASEGT. CDR3 in amino acids: CATKAGPTDTQYF. CDR3 in DNA: TGTGCCACCAAAGCGGGGCCCACAGATACGCAGTATTTT.

Many counts were recorded for this clonotype. V is TRBV5-4 and J is TRBJ1-2; 9 bases match TRBD1. Trimming removed 0 bases from V and 1 base from J; junction bases left unmatched: 4. This CDR3 spans 16 amino acids. The germline V gene has CDR1 SGHNT and CDR2 YYREEE (reference sequence). In DNA, the CDR3 is TGTGCCAGCAGCTTGGGGGGGGGACAGGGTAACTATGGCTACACCTTC. Residues: CASSLGGGQGNYGYTF.

On this clonotype itself: A read error may produce the germline difference seen at one junction end. The chain links TRBV5-1 to TRBJ1-1, with D unclear. Germline assignment: CDR1 SGHRS and CDR2 YFSETQ. This CDR3 has 13 amino acids. CDR3 nucleotide sequence: TGCGCCGGCAGATATGAGAGGAACACTGAAGCTTTCTTT. This sequence encodes CAGRYERNTEAFF.

Concerning this clonotype itself: The missing conserved phenylalanine or tryptophan at the end of this CDR3 makes a read error likely. The chain joins TRBV11-2 to TRBJ2-1; TRBD1 or TRBD2 may be the D gene (5 bases each). This CDR3 is built from 15 residues. Germline CDR1 SGHAT, CDR2 FQNNGV. V was shortened by 6 bases and J by 8 bases, with 20 bases between the two germline ends. CDR3 sequence: CASSLPGLWDDEQFL. DNA of the CDR3: TGTGCCAGCAGTTTGCCGGGATTATGGGACGATGAGCAGTTCCTC.

A word on this clonotype: The conserved final phenylalanine or tryptophan is absent from the CDR3, which likely points to a read error. It is unclear where the CDR3 begins or ends on the DNA, so no DNA is shown, and the CDR3 is as TCRdb lists it. The chain couples TRBV10-1 to TRBJ2-3; TRBD2 is taken as the D call from the table, unchecked against the DNA. The CDR3 sequence runs 14 residues, both termini included. Germline values: CDR1 WNHNN, CDR2 SYGVQD (reference sequence). The CDR3 region is CATAGERDTDTRYL.

Within the sample, this clonotype is medium-sized. The chain recombines TRBV11-3 with TRBJ2-6, with D tentatively TRBD1 (5 bases). Trimming took 5 bases from V and 2 from J, leaving 13 bases between them. Germline V gene sequence: CDR1 SGHNT, CDR2 YENEEA. The CDR3 runs to 16 residues. CDR3 protein: CASSPRQGTGANVLTF. In DNA form, the CDR3 reads TGTGCCAGCAGCCCGAGGCAGGGAACTGGGGCCAACGTCCTGACTTTC.

This clonotype was recorded many times. This chain joins TRBV6-5 and TRBJ2-3, with D perhaps TRBD2 (5 bases). V was trimmed by 6 bases and J by 1 base, leaving 11 bases between them. The germline V gene has CDR1 MNHEY and CDR2 SVGAGI. The CDR3 spans 14 residues. CDR3: CASRLGVGTDTQYF. The CDR3 DNA reads as TGTGCCAGCAGACTGGGAGTCGGCACAGATACGCAGTATTTT.

The J gene is TRBJ2-2, the V gene TRBV9, with TRBD2 identical over 7 bases. The CDR3 spans 19 residues. With 0 bases clipped from V and 9 bases from J, the junction kept 20 bases outside the gene matches. CDR1 and CDR2 (germline): SGDLS, YYNGEE. The CDR3 protein is CASSVARRTGEGETRELFF. The DNA for the CDR3 is TGTGCCAGCAGCGTAGCTCGAAGGACGGGGGAGGGAGAGACCAGGGAGCTGTTTTTT.

V gene TRBV29-1 combines with J gene TRBJ1-1, with a weak D call TRBD1 (6 bases). The germline V and J ends were trimmed by 6 bases and 5 bases, with 16 bases remaining between them. CDR1 and CDR2 (germline): SQVTM, ANQGSEA. This CDR3 is 13 amino acids long. DNA for the CDR3: TGCAGCGTCGAGGACAGAGCGAAGACTGAAGCTTTCTTT. This encodes CSVEDRAKTEAFF.

This clonotype was recorded once. A read error is possible here, since a much larger clone lies one base away. This chain connects TRBV14 to TRBJ2-2, with 7 bases lining up with TRBD1. In germline, CDR1 is SGHDN, CDR2 FVKESK. V shed 0 bases, J shed 3 bases, and the junction held 4 bases outside the gene matches. This CDR3 is 16 amino acids long. The CDR3 bases are TGTGCCAGCAGCCAAGAAGGGACAGAAGACACCGGGGAGCTGTTTTTT. It is translated as CASSQEGTEDTGELFF.